Listed below are T cell receptor beta chains from one sample, sequenced in a study of Ad26.COV2.S vaccination and SARS-CoV-2 variants. This table comes from immunoSEQ multiplex PCR, and its TCRdb copy is limited to in-frame clones, with some not included. This sample has some 270,000 clones, with approximately 88% found just once. Sequencing was performed on peripheral blood, taken in a trial of Ad26.COV2.S vaccine versus placebo. The receptors here all came from a person between 18 and 59 years old who received the Ad26.COV2.S COVID-19 vaccine or a placebo. CDR3s include the opening cysteine and the closing phenylalanine or tryptophan. D genes are given only for firm matches. The listing skips clone size in some rows; elsewhere it reads once, few, many or a size class.

J	size	D	V	length	CDR3	DNA
TRBJ1-2	.	TRBD1	TRBV29-1	11	CSTGTGNGYTF	TGCAGCACAGGGACAGGAAATGGCTACACCTTC
TRBJ2-3	.	TRBD1	TRBV7-9	17	CASSLVLGTGVTDTQYF	TGTGCCAGCAGCTTAGTTCTCGGGACAGGGGTAACAGATACGCAGTATTTT
TRBJ2-3	.	.	TRBV7-2	15	CASSLDSVPTDTQYF	TGTGCCAGCAGCTTAGATAGCGTACCCACAGATACGCAGTATTTT
TRBJ2-1	once	.	TRBV30	12	CAWSVRGGTLFF	TGTGCCTGGAGTGTACGGGGTGGGACCCTGTTCTTC
TRBJ1-4	.	.	TRBV27	12	CASRGINEKLFF	TGTGCCAGCCGTGGTATTAATGAAAAACTGTTTTTT
TRBJ2-2	few	.	TRBV25-1	15	CASSENFQGRRELFF	TGTGCCAGCAGTGAAAATTTTCAGGGTAGACGGGAGCTGTTTTTT
TRBJ1-2	many	.	TRBV4-1	16	CASSQEGAGRNYGYTF	TGCGCCAGCAGCCAAGAAGGCGCAGGAAGGAACTATGGCTACACCTTC
TRBJ2-6	.	.	TRBV6-2/TRBV6-3	16	CASSSNALPGANVLTF	TGTGCCAGCAGTTCGAACGCCCTCCCTGGGGCCAACGTCCTGACTTTC
TRBJ1-5	.	.	TRBV5-6	13	CASSRGRDQPQHF	TGTGCCAGCAGCCGTGGCAGGGATCAGCCCCAGCATTTT
TRBJ2-2	few	.	TRBV7-2	19	CASSPSLSGGRRGTGELFF	TGTGCCAGCAGCCCCTCTTTATCTGGCGGGCGTAGGGGCACCGGGGAGCTGTTTTTT
TRBJ1-2	.	.	TRBV6-5	16	CASSYGRGSRNYGYTF	TGTGCCAGCAGTTACGGCAGGGGATCGAGGAACTATGGCTACACCTTC
TRBJ2-2	.	.	TRBV9	17	CASSVVGGYANTGELFF	TGTGCCAGCAGCGTAGTCGGAGGCTACGCGAACACCGGGGAGCTGTTTTTT
TRBJ1-2	.	.	TRBV12-3/TRBV12-4	12	CASSFGGDGYTF	TGTGCCAGCAGTTTCGGTGGGGATGGCTACACCTTC
TRBJ1-2	.	TRBD1	TRBV11-2	16	CASTEGASSRGYGYTF	TGTGCCAGCACCGAGGGGGCGAGCTCGAGGGGCTATGGCTACACCTTC
TRBJ1-1	once	TRBD1	TRBV7-6	16	CASSFGQANLNTEAFF	TGTGCCAGCAGCTTCGGACAGGCCAATTTGAACACTGAAGCTTTCTTT
TRBJ2-7	.	TRBD2	TRBV6-6	15	CASSGRTSLSYEQYF	TGTGCCAGCAGTGGCCGGACTAGCCTCTCCTACGAGCAGTACTTC
TRBJ1-2	.	.	TRBV20-1	11	CSARSLGGYTF	TGCAGTGCTAGGAGCCTCGGAGGCTACACCTTC
TRBJ2-7	.	.	TRBV19	14	CASSPGTSSYEQYF	TGTGCCAGTAGTCCGGGGACTTCCTCCTACGAGCAGTACTTC
TRBJ1-1	.	.	TRBV4-3	16	CASSQAGGPPNTEAFF	TGCGCCAGCAGCCAGGCGGGGGGCCCCCCGAACACTGAAGCTTTCTTT
TRBJ2-3	.	.	TRBV3-1/TRBV3-2	16	CASSAHRGGRTDTQYF	TGTGCCAGCAGCGCCCACCGGGGCGGTCGGACAGATACGCAGTATTTT